This T cell receptor (beta chain) appears in the sequencing data of a study of shared clonotypes between healthy human individuals. General study points: Shared clonotypes across all four donors exceeded non-shared ones in generation probability. Of the naive CD4 clonotypes, around 4.9% were shared across a handful of donors.

Germline CDR1 SGHRS, CDR2 YFSETQ. The length of the CDR3 is 14 residues. V lost 6 bases to trimming and J lost 4 bases, with 16 bases between them. On this clone: What it binds is not known.

Naivety among CD8 cells was defined by CD45RO negativity and positive CCR7 selection, thereby excluding terminally differentiated effector memory CD45RA+ cells. Only in-frame clones appear in the TCRdb table, and some are missing; sequencing was by immunoSEQ multiplex PCR. This sample carries about 2.1 million clones, 90% to 95% of them seen once, and the ten largest clones take around 1.7%. Material for sequencing was naive CD8+ T cells from PBMCs. The source is a man younger than 35 in good health. Some clones in this sample may be carry-over from other donors' samples. V gene TRBV5-1 combines with J gene TRBJ1-1; D remains ambiguous. The CDR3 nucleotides are TGCGCCAGCATGGGTTCCGGATTTGGCACTGAAGCTTTCTTT. It specifies CASMGSGFGTEAFF. The whole variable domain, filled in from reference TRBV5-1 and TRBJ1-1, reads KAGVTQTPRYLIKTRGQQVTLSCSPISGHRSVSWYQQTPGQGLQFLFEYFSETQRNKGNFPGRFSGRQFSNSRSEMNVSTLELGDSALYLCASMGSGFGTEAFFGQGTRLTVV.